One sample yielded the 18 T cell receptor beta chains listed below, sequenced in a study of CXCR3-negative and CXCR3-positive naive CD8 T cells. All TRB cDNA libraries came from 5' RACE performed with UMI labels. From the 5' RACE reads, TCRdb lists one entry per CDR3 protein and no DNA. Recorded for this sample: approximately 49,000 distinct CDR3 sequences. The sample consisted of memory CD8+ T cells from blood. The source is a human donor in good health. Some clones in this sample may be carry-over from other donors' samples.

The chain carries TRBV6-2 or TRBV6-3 and TRBJ2-7; TCRdb selects TRBD2, and the lack of DNA leaves this call unchecked. Germline V gene sequence: CDR1 MNHEY, CDR2 SVGEGT. The CDR3 has 14 amino acids. This chain's CDR3 is CASSYGGESYEQYF.

This clonotype is deemed medium-sized (0.01 to 0.1%) by its frequency. The chain has TRBV4-3 and TRBJ2-2; the D gene TCRdb calls, TRBD1, cannot be checked with no DNA. This CDR3 is 16 amino acids long. The germline V gene has CDR1 LGHNA and CDR2 YSLEER. The CDR3 reads CASGRGADGTTGELFF.

Measured by frequency, this clonotype is medium-sized (0.01 to 0.1%). This chain connects TRBV10-3 to TRBJ1-6. Germline values: CDR1 ENHRY, CDR2 SYGVKD. This CDR3 has 14 amino acids. The chain's CDR3 is CAISESEENSPLHF.

V is TRBV12-3 or TRBV12-4 and J is TRBJ2-1. CDR3 length equals 11 residues. The CDR3 region is CASSHFNEQFF.

J is TRBJ1-2 and V is TRBV5-6. This CDR3 contains 14 residues. From germline, CDR1 is SGHDT and CDR2 YYEEEE. CDR3 residues: CASSLGSAYYGYTF.

V and J are TRBV5-1 and TRBJ2-2. Germline CDR1 and CDR2: SGHRS and YFSETQ. CDR3 length: 15 amino acids. CDR3 amino acids: CASSLTPGNTGELFF.

The rearrangement joins TRBV18 to TRBJ2-5; without DNA, the TCRdb call of TRBD2 cannot be checked. The CDR3 length is 17 residues. Germline V gives CDR1 KGHSH, CDR2 LQKENI. CDR3 region: CASSPTPGLAGEETQYF.

The rearrangement uses TRBV28 and TRBJ2-5; TCRdb names TRBD2, which stays unverified in the absence of DNA. The germline CDR1 and CDR2 sequences are MDHEN and SYDVKM. The CDR3 is made up of 14 amino acids. CDR3 amino acids: CASSLPAGQETQYF.

CDR3 protein: CASSLGLGTEAFF. V is TRBV28 and J is TRBJ1-1. The length of the CDR3 is 13 residues. CDR1 is MDHEN, CDR2 SYDVKM, per germline.

The rearrangement links TRBV7-8 to TRBJ2-7; the TCRdb D gene call, TRBD2, has no DNA to confirm it. The germline gives CDR1 SGHVS, CDR2 FQNEAQ. This CDR3 is 16 amino acids long. This CDR3 reads CASSGSGVIKDYEQYF. Full variable domain (rest looked up from reference TRBV7-8 and TRBJ2-7): GAGVSQSPRYKVAKRGQDVALRCDPISGHVSLFWYQQALGQGPEFLTYFQNEAQLDKSGLPSDRFFAERPEGSVSTLKIQRTQQEDSAVYLCASSGSGVIKDYEQYFGPGTRLTVT.

This chain links TRBV12-3 or TRBV12-4 with TRBJ2-7; with no DNA, the TCRdb D assignment of TRBD2 cannot be verified. This CDR3 has 15 amino acids. CDR3 sequence reads: CASSPGLAGPYEQYF.

CDR3 sequence: CASSQPGLLPGSYNEQFF. The chain employs TRBV4-1 and TRBJ2-1; TCRdb's D call of TRBD2 is untestable without DNA. Per the germline V gene, CDR1 is MGHRA and CDR2 is YSYEKL. The CDR3 sequence is 18 residues long.

Considering frequency, this clonotype is medium-sized. The gene calls are TRBV6-4 and TRBJ2-2. Germline V lookup: CDR1 MRHNA, CDR2 SNTAGT. This CDR3 is 13 amino acids long. CDR3 in amino acids: CASSRTNTGELFF.

The J gene is TRBJ2-5, the V gene TRBV12-3 or TRBV12-4; with no DNA, the TCRdb D assignment of TRBD2 cannot be verified. CDR3 length equals 14 residues. CDR3: CASSQLAGEETQYF.

The V gene is TRBV7-3, the J gene TRBJ2-7. The CDR3 totals 12 residues. Per germline, CDR1 SGHTA and CDR2 FQGTGA. CDR3 in amino acids: CASDLTTNEQYF.

V and J are TRBV6-6 and TRBJ2-1; absent DNA, TCRdb's TRBD2 call cannot be checked. This CDR3 comprises 14 residues. Germline V lookup: CDR1 MNHNY, CDR2 SVGAGI (reference sequence). CDR3 protein: CASSYSPTGNEQFF.

The chain is built from TRBV11-2 and TRBJ2-5; the TCRdb D gene call, TRBD2, has no DNA to confirm it. The CDR3 sequence is 15 residues long. Germline CDR1 reads SGHAT; CDR2 reads FQNNGV. The CDR3 loop reads CASSFGWAAEETQYF.

The chain couples TRBV7-2 to TRBJ2-7; TCRdb's assignment of TRBD2 cannot be checked, as there is no DNA. The length of the CDR3 is 12 residues. Germline CDR1 reads SGHTA; CDR2 reads FQGNSA. The CDR3 here is CASSFGGSEQYF.